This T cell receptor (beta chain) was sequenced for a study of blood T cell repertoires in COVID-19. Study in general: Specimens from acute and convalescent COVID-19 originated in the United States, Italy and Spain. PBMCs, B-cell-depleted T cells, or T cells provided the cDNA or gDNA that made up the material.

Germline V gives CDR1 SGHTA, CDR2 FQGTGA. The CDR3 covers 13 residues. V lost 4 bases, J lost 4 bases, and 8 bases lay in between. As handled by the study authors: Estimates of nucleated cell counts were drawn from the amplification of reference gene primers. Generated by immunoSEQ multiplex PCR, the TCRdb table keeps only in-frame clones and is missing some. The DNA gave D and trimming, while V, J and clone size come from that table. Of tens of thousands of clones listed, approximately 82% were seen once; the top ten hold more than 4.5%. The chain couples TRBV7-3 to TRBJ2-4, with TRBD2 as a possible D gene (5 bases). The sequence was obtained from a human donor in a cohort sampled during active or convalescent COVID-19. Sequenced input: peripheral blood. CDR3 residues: CASSSGVKNIQYF. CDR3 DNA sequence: TGTGCCAGCAGCTCCGGGGTTAAAAACATTCAGTACTTC. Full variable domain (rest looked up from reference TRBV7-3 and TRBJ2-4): GAGVSQTPSNKVTEKGKYVELRCDPISGHTALYWYRQSLGQGPEFLIYFQGTGAADDSGLPNDRFFAVRPEGSVSTLKIQRTERGDSAVYLCASSSGVKNIQYFGAGTRLSVL.